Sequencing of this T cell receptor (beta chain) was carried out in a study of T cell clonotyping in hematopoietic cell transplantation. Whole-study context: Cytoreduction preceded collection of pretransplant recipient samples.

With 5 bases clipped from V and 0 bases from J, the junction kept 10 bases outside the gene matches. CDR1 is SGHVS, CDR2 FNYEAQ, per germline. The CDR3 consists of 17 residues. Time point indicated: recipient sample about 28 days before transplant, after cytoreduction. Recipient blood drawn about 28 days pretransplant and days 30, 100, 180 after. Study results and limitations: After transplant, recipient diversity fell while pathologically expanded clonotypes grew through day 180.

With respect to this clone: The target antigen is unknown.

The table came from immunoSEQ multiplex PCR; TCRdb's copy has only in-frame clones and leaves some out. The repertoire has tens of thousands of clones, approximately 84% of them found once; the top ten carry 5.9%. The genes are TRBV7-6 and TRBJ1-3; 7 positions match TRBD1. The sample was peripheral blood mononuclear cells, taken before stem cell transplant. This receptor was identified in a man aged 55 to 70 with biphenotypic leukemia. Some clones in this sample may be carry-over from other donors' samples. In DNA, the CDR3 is TGTGCCAGCAGCCAATTCCCCGGGACAGCCTCTGGAAACACCATATATTTT. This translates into CASSQFPGTASGNTIYF.